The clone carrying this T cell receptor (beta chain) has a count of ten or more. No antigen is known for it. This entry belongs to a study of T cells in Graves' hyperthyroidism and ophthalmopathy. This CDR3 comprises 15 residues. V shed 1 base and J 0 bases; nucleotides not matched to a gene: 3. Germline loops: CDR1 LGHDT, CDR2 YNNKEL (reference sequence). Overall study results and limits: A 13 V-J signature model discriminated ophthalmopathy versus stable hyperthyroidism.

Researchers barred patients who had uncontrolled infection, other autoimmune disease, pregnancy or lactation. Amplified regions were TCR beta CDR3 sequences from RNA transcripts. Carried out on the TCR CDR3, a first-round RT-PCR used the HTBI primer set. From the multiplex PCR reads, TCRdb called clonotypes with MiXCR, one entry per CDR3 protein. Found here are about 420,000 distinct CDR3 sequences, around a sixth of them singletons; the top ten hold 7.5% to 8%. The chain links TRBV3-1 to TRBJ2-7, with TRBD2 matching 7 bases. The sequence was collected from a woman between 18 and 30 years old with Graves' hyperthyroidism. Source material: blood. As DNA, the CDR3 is TGTGCCAGCAGCCAAGGGGGAGGGTTCTCCTACGAGCAGTACTTC. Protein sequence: CASSQGGGFSYEQYF.